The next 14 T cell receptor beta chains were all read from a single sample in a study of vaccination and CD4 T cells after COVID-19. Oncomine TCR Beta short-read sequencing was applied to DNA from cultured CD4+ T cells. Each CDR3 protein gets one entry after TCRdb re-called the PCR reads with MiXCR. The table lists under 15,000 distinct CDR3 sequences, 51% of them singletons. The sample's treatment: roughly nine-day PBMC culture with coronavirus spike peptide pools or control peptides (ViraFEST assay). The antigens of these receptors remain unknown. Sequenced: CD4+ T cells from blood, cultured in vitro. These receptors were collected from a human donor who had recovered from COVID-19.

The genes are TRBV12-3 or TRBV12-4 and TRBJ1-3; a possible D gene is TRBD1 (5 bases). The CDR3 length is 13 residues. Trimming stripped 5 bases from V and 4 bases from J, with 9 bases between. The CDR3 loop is CASSPGSGNTIYF. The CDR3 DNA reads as TGTGCCAGCAGTCCAGGGTCGGGAAACACCATATATTTT.

This CDR3 reads CASSSLGGRADEQFF. CDR3 in DNA: TGTGCCAGCAGTTCCCTAGGCGGGAGGGCCGATGAGCAGTTCTTC. The gene calls are TRBV28 and TRBJ2-1, with TRBD2 matching 9 bases. CDR1 is MDHEN and CDR2 is SYDVKM in the germline V gene. The CDR3 loop spans 15 amino acids. V dropped 4 bases and J dropped 8; count of bases not matched to a gene: 9.

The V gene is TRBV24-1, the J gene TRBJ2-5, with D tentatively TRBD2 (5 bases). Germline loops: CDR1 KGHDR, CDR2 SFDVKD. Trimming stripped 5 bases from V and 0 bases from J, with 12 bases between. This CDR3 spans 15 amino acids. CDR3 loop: CATSGSADYQETQYF. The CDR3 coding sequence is TGTGCCACCAGTGGCTCTGCGGACTACCAAGAGACCCAGTACTTC.

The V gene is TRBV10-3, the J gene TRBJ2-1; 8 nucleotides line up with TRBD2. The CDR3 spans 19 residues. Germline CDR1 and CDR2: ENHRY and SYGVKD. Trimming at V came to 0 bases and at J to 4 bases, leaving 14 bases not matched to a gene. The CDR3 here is CAISESGRTSLGGYNEQFF. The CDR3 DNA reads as TGTGCCATCAGTGAGTCGGGGAGGACTAGCCTAGGGGGATACAATGAGCAGTTCTTC.

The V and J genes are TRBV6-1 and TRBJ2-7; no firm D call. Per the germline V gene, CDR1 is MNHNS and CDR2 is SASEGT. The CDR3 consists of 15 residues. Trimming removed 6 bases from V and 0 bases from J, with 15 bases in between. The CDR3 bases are TGTGCCAGCAGGAAGGACCCGACGGGCTCCTACGAGCAGTACTTC. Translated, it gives CASRKDPTGSYEQYF.

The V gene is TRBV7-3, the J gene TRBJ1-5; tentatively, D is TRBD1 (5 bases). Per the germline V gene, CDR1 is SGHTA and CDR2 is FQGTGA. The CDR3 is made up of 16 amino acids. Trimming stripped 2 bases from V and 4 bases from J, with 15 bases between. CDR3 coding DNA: TGTGCCAGCAGCTTACGGACCCTACAGGATAATCAGCCCCAGCATTTT. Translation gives CASSLRTLQDNQPQHF. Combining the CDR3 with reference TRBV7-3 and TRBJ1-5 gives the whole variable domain GAGVSQTPSNKVTEKGKYVELRCDPISGHTALYWYRQSLGQGPEFLIYFQGTGAADDSGLPNDRFFAVRPEGSVSTLKIQRTERGDSAVYLCASSLRTLQDNQPQHFGDGTRLSIL.

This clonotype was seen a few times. The CDR3 region is CAWSWYRVGQPQHF. CDR3 coding DNA: TGTGCCTGGAGTTGGTACAGGGTTGGACAGCCCCAGCATTTT. The chain has TRBV30 and TRBJ1-5, with a possible D match to TRBD1 (6 bases). This CDR3 has 14 residues. The V end was cut by 2 bases, the J end by 7 bases, with 15 bases between. CDR1 is GTSNPN and CDR2 is SVGIG in the germline V gene (reference sequence). Using reference TRBV30 and TRBJ1-5 for the parts outside the CDR3, the full variable domain is SQTIHQWPATLVQPVGSPLSLECTVEGTSNPNLYWYRQAAGRGLQLLFYSVGIGQISSEVPQNLSASRPQDRQFILSSKKLLLSDSGFYLCAWSWYRVGQPQHFGDGTRLSIL.

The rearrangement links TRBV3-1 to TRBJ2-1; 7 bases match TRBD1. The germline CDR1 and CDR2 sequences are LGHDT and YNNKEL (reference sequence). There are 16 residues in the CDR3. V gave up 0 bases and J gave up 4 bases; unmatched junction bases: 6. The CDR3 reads CASSQDVPGGYNEQFF. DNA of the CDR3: TGTGCCAGCAGCCAAGATGTGCCAGGGGGTTACAATGAGCAGTTCTTC.

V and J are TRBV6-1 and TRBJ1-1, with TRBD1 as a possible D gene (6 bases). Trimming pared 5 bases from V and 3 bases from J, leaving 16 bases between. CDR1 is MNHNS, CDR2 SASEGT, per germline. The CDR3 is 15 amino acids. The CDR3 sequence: CASSQQGFGDTEAFF. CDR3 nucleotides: TGTGCCAGCAGTCAACAGGGTTTCGGGGACACTGAAGCTTTCTTT.

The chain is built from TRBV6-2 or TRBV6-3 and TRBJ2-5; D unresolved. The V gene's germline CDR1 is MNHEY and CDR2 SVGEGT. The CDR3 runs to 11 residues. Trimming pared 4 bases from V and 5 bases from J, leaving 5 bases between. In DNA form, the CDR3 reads TGTGCCAGCAGTTTTGAGGAGACCCAGTACTTC. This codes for CASSFEETQYF.

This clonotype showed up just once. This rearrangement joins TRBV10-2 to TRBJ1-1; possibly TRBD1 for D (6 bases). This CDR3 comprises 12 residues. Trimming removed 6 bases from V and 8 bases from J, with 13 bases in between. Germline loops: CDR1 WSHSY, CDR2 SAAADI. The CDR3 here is CASRASGTEAFF. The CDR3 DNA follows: TGCGCCAGCAGGGCTAGTGGGACAGAAGCTTTCTTT.

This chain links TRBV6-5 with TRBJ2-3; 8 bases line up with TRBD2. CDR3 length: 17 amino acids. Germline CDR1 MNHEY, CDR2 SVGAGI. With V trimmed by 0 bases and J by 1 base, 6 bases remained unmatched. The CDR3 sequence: CASSYSAGVRGTDTQYF. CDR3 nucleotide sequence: TGTGCCAGCAGTTACTCAGCGGGAGTGAGAGGCACAGATACGCAGTATTTT.

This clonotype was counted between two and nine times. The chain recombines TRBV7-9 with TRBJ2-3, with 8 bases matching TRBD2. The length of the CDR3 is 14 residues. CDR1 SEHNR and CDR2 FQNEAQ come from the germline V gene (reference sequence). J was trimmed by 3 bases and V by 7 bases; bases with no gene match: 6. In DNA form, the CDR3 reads TGTGCCAGCACCCCGGGACTAGGGACAGATACGCAGTATTTT. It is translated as CASTPGLGTDTQYF.

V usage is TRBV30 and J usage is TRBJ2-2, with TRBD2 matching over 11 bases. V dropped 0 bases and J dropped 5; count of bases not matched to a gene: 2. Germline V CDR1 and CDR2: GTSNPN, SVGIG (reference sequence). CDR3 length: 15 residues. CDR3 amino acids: CAWSVASGRTGELFF. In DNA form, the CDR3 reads TGTGCCTGGAGTGTCGCTAGCGGGAGGACCGGGGAGCTGTTTTTT.